Listed here are 20 T cell receptor beta chains from one sample, sequenced in a study of shared clonotypes between healthy human individuals. Profiled with immunoSEQ multiplex PCR; TCRdb holds only in-frame clones, not every one. The table lists more than 2,000,000 clones, around nine tenths of them singletons. Sequenced: naive CD4+ T cells sorted from blood. Subset noted: CD45RA+ positively selected. The receptors originated from a man in his late teens or twenties in good health.

Only one count was recorded for this clone. The chain combines TRBV25-1 with TRBJ1-6; TRBD1 agrees at 10 bases. The CDR3 contains 15 residues. CDR1 and CDR2 (germline): MGHDK, SYGVNS. With 2 bases clipped from V and 10 bases from J, the junction kept 5 bases outside the gene matches. CDR3 nucleotides: TGTGCCAGCAGTGAACCGGGACAGGGGCACTCACCCCTCCACTTT. Its translation is CASSEPGQGHSPLHF. The full variable domain, completed using reference TRBV25-1 and TRBJ1-6, is EADIYQTPRYLVIGTGKKITLECSQTMGHDKMYWYQQDPGMELHLIHYSYGVNSTEKGDLSSESTVSRIRTEHFPLTLESARPSHTSQYLCASSEPGQGHSPLHFGNGTRLTVT.

J is TRBJ1-2 and V is TRBV2; the match to TRBD1 covers 9 bases. This CDR3 has 15 amino acids. Germline CDR1 is SNHLY and CDR2 is FYNNEI. Losses at the gene ends were 6 bases for V and 6 bases for J; bases not matched to a gene: 11. CDR3: CASRDNNRGQNGYTF. As DNA, the CDR3 is TGTGCCAGCAGGGACAATAACAGGGGGCAGAATGGCTACACCTTC.

The CDR3 bases are TGCGCCAGCAGCCAAGTCCGGGACAGGGGAACAGATACGCAGTATTTT. This encodes CASSQVRDRGTDTQYF. The rearrangement links TRBV4-1 to TRBJ2-3, with 10 bases fitting TRBD1. With V trimmed by 1 base and J by 3 bases, 4 bases remained unmatched. There are 16 residues in the CDR3. Germline values: CDR1 MGHRA, CDR2 YSYEKL.

The chain links TRBV7-9 to TRBJ1-5; D is undetermined. Trimming took off 5 bases at V and 4 bases at J, with 15 bases between the two ends. Germline values: CDR1 SEHNR, CDR2 FQNEAQ (reference sequence). This CDR3 is built from 15 residues. In DNA form, the CDR3 reads TGTGCCAGCAGCCCCGGACTCGAGGTAAATCAGCCCCAGCATTTT. Encoded protein: CASSPGLEVNQPQHF.

CDR3 in DNA: TGTGCCAGCAGTTCGGCAGGGGTTAATTCACCCCTCCACTTT. The encoded protein is CASSSAGVNSPLHF. This sequence joins TRBV27 and TRBJ1-6, with D perhaps matching TRBD1 (6 bases). The germline gives CDR1 MNHEY, CDR2 SMNVEV (reference sequence). V was pared by 4 bases and J by 6 bases, with 10 bases between. The CDR3 consists of 14 residues.

The chain employs TRBV27 and TRBJ1-5; TRBD1 is a possible D gene (6 bases). Trimming removed 6 bases at V and 6 bases at J, with 15 bases between. Looked up from germline, CDR1 is MNHEY and CDR2 is SMNVEV (reference sequence). The CDR3 runs to 14 residues. In DNA form, the CDR3 reads TGTGCCAGCAGAAGCTTATCAGGGGTTCAGCCCCAGCATTTT. It specifies CASRSLSGVQPQHF.

The rearrangement links TRBV7-9 to TRBJ2-1; 10 bases line up with TRBD2. The CDR3 is made up of 15 amino acids. The germline gives CDR1 SEHNR, CDR2 FQNEAQ (reference sequence). J gave up 9 bases and V 1 base, and 6 bases lay outside the gene matches. For the CDR3, the DNA is TGTGCCAGCAGCTTAGAGTGGACTAGCGGAGGTGAGCAGTTCTTC. The encoded protein is CASSLEWTSGGEQFF.

The V gene is TRBV5-1, the J gene TRBJ1-1, with 7 bases lining up with TRBD1. The junction had 8 bases not matched to a gene; V was cut back by 2 bases and J by 4 bases. Germline assignment: CDR1 SGHRS and CDR2 YFSETQ. There are 15 residues in the CDR3. CDR3 residues: CASSFREGAATEAFF. CDR3 in DNA: TGCGCCAGCAGCTTTAGGGAGGGGGCGGCCACTGAAGCTTTCTTT. Complete variable domain (other parts from reference TRBV5-1 and TRBJ1-1): KAGVTQTPRYLIKTRGQQVTLSCSPISGHRSVSWYQQTPGQGLQFLFEYFSETQRNKGNFPGRFSGRQFSNSRSEMNVSTLELGDSALYLCASSFREGAATEAFFGQGTRLTVV.

The chain employs TRBV6-5 and TRBJ2-1; no clear D. CDR3 length: 15 residues. Germline V gives CDR1 MNHEY, CDR2 SVGAGI. V was cut by 4 bases and J by 8 bases, with 18 bases left in between. The CDR3 bases are TGTGCCAGCAGTTCGCCTCCCCCGGGCGACCATGAGCAGTTCTTC. Residues: CASSSPPPGDHEQFF.

The V and J genes are TRBV11-3 and TRBJ2-3, with D perhaps given as TRBD1 or TRBD2 (5 bases each). The CDR3 is made up of 16 amino acids. CDR1 is SGHNT, CDR2 YENEEA, per germline. V was cut by 1 base and J by 5 bases, with 16 bases left in between. For the CDR3, the DNA is TGTGCCAGCAGCTTAGGAATTTGGGGGAATGAAGATACGCAGTATTTT. Protein sequence: CASSLGIWGNEDTQYF.

The chain is built from TRBV5-4 and TRBJ2-5, with TRBD1 identical over 10 bases. The junction had 9 bases not matched to a gene; V was cut back by 3 bases and J by 4 bases. This CDR3 comprises 16 residues. Germline values: CDR1 SGHNT, CDR2 YYREEE (reference sequence). The CDR3, as DNA: TGTGCCAGCAGCTCGGCCTCGGACAGGGGGAGAGAGACCCAGTACTTC. As protein: CASSSASDRGRETQYF.

The chain carries TRBV5-1 and TRBJ2-3; 14 nucleotides agree with TRBD2. Germline V gene data show CDR1 as SGHRS and CDR2 as YFSETQ. J was trimmed by 5 bases and V by 5 bases; bases with no gene match: 7. The CDR3 extends over 16 amino acids. CDR3 bases: TGCGCCAGCAGGGAGGGACTAGCGGGAGCTGGAGATACGCAGTATTTT. This translates into CASREGLAGAGDTQYF.

The CDR3 loop reads CASSMAGTAQHF. The CDR3 coding sequence is TGTGCCAGTAGTATGGCGGGGACGGCCCAGCATTTT. The rearrangement uses TRBV19 and TRBJ1-5, with a weak D call TRBD1 (5 bases). Per germline, CDR1 LNHDA and CDR2 SQIVND (reference sequence). Trimming cost V 3 bases and J 11 bases, with 11 bases left between them. This CDR3 region has 12 residues. Full variable domain (rest looked up from reference TRBV19 and TRBJ1-5): DGGITQSPKYLFRKEGQNVTLSCEQNLNHDAMYWYRQDPGQGLRLIYYSQIVNDFQKGDIAEGYSVSREKKESFPLTVTSAQKNPTAFYLCASSMAGTAQHFGDGTRLSIL.

The V call is TRBV6-1, the J call TRBJ1-6, with no clear D. Germline values: CDR1 MNHNS, CDR2 SASEGT. This CDR3 has 11 amino acids. Trimming left V 5 bases short and J 13 bases short, with 9 bases between. The CDR3 DNA reads TGTGCCAGCAGTAATGGGATCCCCCTCCACTTT. It translates to CASSNGIPLHF.

The rearrangement uses TRBV21-1 and TRBJ2-4; TRBD2 was called by the table and not checked on the DNA. TRBV21-1 is classified as a pseudogene. The CDR3 extends over 16 amino acids. The DNA of the CDR3 is TGTGCCAGCAGCCAGTGGGCGGGGCTTAGCAAAAACATTCAGTACTTC. Residues: CASSQWAGLSKNIQYF.

This clone was seen once. The V and J genes are TRBV5-4 and TRBJ1-1; no definite D call. V lost 4 bases to trimming and J lost 11 bases, with 15 bases between them. CDR3 length: 12 amino acids. Germline CDR1 SGHNT, CDR2 YYREEE (reference sequence). DNA for the CDR3: TGTGCCAGCAGCCCGTCGGGCGGATTGGCTTTCTTT. Translation: CASSPSGGLAFF.

The J gene is TRBJ2-7, the V gene TRBV19, with D possibly called TRBD1 or TRBD2 (5 bases each). This CDR3 comprises 12 residues. Between the trimmed V and J ends, which lost 4 bases and 7 bases, there was a span of 11 bases. Germline assignment: CDR1 LNHDA and CDR2 SQIVND (reference sequence). The CDR3 sequence: CASSSRWGEQYF. The DNA for the CDR3 is TGTGCCAGTAGTAGCCGTTGGGGGGAGCAGTACTTC.

CDR3 coding DNA: TGTGCCAGTAGTAACCCCGGCAGGAGTTTGGAGCAGTACTTC. Translating gives CASSNPGRSLEQYF. The chain combines TRBV19 with TRBJ2-7; D unclear. Germline V CDR1 and CDR2: LNHDA, SQIVND (reference sequence). The CDR3 covers 14 residues. V lost 4 bases, J lost 7 bases, and 17 bases lay in between.

The rearrangement uses TRBV11-1 and TRBJ1-6; D is possibly TRBD1 (5 bases). This CDR3 comprises 14 residues. Deletions cut 3 bases from V and 3 bases from J, with 6 bases between. The V gene's germline CDR1 is SGHAT and CDR2 FQDESV (reference sequence). The CDR3 protein is CASSFGGYNSPLHF. The CDR3 bases are TGTGCCAGCAGCTTCGGGGGCTATAATTCACCCCTCCACTTT.

The chain is built from TRBV5-1 and TRBJ2-2; unclear D gene. Germline loops: CDR1 SGHRS, CDR2 YFSETQ. The V end lost 0 bases, the J end lost 0 bases, and 9 bases lay between the germline ends. The CDR3 spans 16 residues. The CDR3 loop is CASSLGYPANTGELFF. The DNA of the CDR3 is TGCGCCAGCAGCTTGGGCTACCCAGCGAACACCGGGGAGCTGTTTTTT.